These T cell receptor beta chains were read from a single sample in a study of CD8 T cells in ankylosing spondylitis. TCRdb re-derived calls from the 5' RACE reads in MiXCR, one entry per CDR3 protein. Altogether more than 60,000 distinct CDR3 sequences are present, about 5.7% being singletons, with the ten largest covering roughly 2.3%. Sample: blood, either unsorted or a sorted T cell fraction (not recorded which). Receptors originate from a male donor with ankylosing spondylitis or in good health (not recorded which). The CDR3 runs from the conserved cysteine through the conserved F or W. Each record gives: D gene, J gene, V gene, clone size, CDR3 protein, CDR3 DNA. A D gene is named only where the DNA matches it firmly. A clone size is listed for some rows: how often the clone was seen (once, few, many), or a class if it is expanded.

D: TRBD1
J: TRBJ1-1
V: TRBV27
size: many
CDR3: CASSPRQGRTEAFF
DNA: TGTGCCAGCAGCCCAAGACAGGGGCGAACTGAAGCTTTCTTT

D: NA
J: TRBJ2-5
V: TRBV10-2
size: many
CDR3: CASSEGGGAQETQYF
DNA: TGCGCCAGCAGTGAAGGGGGGGGGGCACAAGAGACCCAGTACTTC

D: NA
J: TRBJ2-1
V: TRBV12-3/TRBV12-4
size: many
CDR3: CASSPRQAASNEQFF
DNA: TGTGCCAGCAGCCCCAGACAGGCTGCCTCCAATGAGCAGTTCTTC

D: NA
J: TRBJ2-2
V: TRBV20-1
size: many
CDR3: CSARDRAGTQNTGELFF
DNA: TGCAGTGCTAGAGATAGAGCCGGGACACAAAACACCGGGGAGCTGTTTTTT

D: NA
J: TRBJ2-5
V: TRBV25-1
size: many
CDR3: CASSDPRRGEETQYF
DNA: TGTGCCAGCAGTGACCCCCGCAGGGGGGAAGAGACCCAGTACTTC

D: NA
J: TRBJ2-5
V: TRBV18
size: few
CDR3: CASSPGPAQETQYF
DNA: TGTGCCAGCTCACCAGGGCCCGCTCAAGAGACCCAGTACTTC

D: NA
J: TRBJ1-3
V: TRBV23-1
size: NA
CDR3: CASSQSARSGNTIYF
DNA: TGCGCCAGCAGTCAATCGGCCAGGTCTGGAAACACCATATATTTT

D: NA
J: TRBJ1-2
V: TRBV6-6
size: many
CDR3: CASSFDYGYTF
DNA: TGTGCCAGCAGTTTCGACTATGGCTACACCTTC

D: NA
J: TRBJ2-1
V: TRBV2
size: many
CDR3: CASSDPPSGYNEQFF
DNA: TGTGCCAGCAGTGACCCGCCCAGCGGATACAATGAGCAGTTCTTC

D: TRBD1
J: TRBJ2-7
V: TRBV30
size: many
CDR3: CAWSGDRVYEQYF
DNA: TGTGCCTGGAGTGGGGACAGGGTATACGAGCAGTACTTC

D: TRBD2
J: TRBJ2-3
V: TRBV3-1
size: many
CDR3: CASSRGTSGGTDTQYF
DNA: TGTGCCAGCAGCCGAGGGACTAGCGGGGGCACAGATACGCAGTATTTT

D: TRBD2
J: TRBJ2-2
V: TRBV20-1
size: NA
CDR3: CSAAKPKRGGGPTGELFF
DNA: TGCAGTGCTGCTAAACCAAAAAGGGGCGGGGGGCCGACCGGGGAGCTGTTTTTT

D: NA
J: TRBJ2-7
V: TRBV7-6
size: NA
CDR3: CASSFGTGTHYEQYF
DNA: TGTGCCAGCAGCTTCGGAACCGGGACCCACTACGAGCAGTACTTC

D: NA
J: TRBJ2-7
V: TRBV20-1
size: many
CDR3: CSARPRGSGTYEQYF
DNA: TGCAGTGCTAGACCTAGGGGATCGGGGACCTACGAGCAGTACTTC

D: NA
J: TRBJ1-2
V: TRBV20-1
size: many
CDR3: CSARGGQGVSYGYTF
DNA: TGCAGTGCCCGCGGGGGCCAGGGTGTATCCTATGGCTACACCTTC

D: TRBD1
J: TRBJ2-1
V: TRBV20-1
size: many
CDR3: CSASGGQGANEQFF
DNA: TGCAGTGCTAGCGGGGGACAGGGGGCCAATGAGCAGTTCTTC

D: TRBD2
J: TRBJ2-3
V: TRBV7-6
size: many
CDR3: CASSSRVGGTDTQYF
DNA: TGTGCCAGCAGCTCCCGTGTCGGGGGGACAGATACGCAGTATTTT

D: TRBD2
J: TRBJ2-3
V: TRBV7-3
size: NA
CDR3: CASILAGGDTQYF
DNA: TGTGCCAGCATCTTGGCGGGAGGGGATACGCAGTATTTT

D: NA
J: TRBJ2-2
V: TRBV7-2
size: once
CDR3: CTSSHYENTGELFF
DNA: TGTACCAGCAGTCACTACGAGAACACCGGGGAGCTGTTTTTT

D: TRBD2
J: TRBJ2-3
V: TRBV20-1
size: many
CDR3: CSAHSMISGGAPGDTQYF
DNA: TGCAGTGCCCACTCTATGATTAGCGGGGGGGCCCCCGGAGATACGCAGTATTTT

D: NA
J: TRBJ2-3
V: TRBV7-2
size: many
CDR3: CASSLSGVDTQYF
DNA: TGTGCCAGCAGCTTAAGCGGAGTGGATACGCAGTATTTT

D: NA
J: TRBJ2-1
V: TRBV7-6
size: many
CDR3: CASSLGSLYEQFF
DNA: TGTGCCAGCAGCTTAGGTTCCCTATATGAGCAGTTCTTC

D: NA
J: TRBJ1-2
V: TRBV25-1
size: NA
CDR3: CASSVGQNYGYTF
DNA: TGTGCCAGCAGTGTCGGACAGAACTATGGCTACACCTTC

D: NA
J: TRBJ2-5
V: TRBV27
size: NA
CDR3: CASSLVQGETQYF
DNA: TGTGCCAGCAGTTTAGTTCAGGGTGAGACCCAGTACTTC

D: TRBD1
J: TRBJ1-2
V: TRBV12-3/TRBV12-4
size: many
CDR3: CASRTDGTELYYGYTF
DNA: TGTGCCAGCAGAACAGACGGGACAGAGCTATACTATGGCTACACCTTC

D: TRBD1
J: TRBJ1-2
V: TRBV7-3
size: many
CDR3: CASSPGQGRGYTF
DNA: TGTGCCAGCAGCCCGGGACAGGGACGTGGCTACACCTTC

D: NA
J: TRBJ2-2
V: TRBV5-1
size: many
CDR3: CASSLEGVRNTGELFF
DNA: TGCGCCAGCAGCTTGGAGGGGGTTCGGAACACCGGGGAGCTGTTTTTT

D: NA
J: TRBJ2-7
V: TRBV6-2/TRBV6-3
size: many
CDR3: CASSYSPDSHSYEQYF
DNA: TGTGCCAGCAGTTACTCCCCGGACAGCCACTCCTACGAGCAGTACTTC

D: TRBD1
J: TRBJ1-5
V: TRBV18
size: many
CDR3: CASSPAGGDSNQPQHF
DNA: TGTGCCAGCTCACCGGCAGGGGGGGATAGCAATCAGCCCCAGCATTTT

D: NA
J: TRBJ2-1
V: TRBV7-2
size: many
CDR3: CASSLVDGYNEQFF
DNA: TGTGCCAGCAGCCTTGTAGACGGGTACAATGAGCAGTTCTTC

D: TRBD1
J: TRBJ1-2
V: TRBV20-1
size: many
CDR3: CCARLTGGHINYGYTF
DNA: TGCTGTGCTAGATTGACAGGGGGCCATATTAACTATGGCTACACCTTC

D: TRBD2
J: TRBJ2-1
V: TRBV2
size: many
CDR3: CASTLGPGLAANEQFF
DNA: TGTGCCAGCACCCTCGGTCCGGGACTAGCGGCCAATGAGCAGTTCTTC

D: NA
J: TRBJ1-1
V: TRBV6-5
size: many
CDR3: CASSYHGMNTEAFF
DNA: TGTGCCAGCAGTTATCATGGGATGAACACTGAAGCTTTCTTT

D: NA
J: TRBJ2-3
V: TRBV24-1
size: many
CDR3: CATRDSSTDTQYF
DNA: TGTGCCACGCGGGACAGCAGCACAGATACGCAGTATTTT

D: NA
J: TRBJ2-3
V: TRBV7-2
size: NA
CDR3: CASSQPGDTQYF
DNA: TGTGCCAGCAGCCAACCAGGAGATACGCAGTATTTT

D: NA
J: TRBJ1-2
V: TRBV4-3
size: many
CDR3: CASSQDTGLDGYTF
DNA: TGCGCCAGCAGCCAAGACACGGGGCTCGATGGCTACACCTTC

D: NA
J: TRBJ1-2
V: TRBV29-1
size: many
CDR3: CSVEDIRYGYTF
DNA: TGCAGCGTGGAGGACATCCGATATGGCTACACCTTC

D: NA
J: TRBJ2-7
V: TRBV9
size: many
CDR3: CASSVHPLSYEQYF
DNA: TGTGCCAGCAGCGTTCATCCACTGTCCTACGAGCAGTACTTC

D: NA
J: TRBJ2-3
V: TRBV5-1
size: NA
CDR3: CASSLRTPSTDTQYF
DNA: TGCGCCAGCAGCCTCCGGACTCCTAGCACAGATACGCAGTATTTT

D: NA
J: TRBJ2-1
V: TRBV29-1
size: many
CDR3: CSVVGQGVYNEQFF
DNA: TGCAGCGTTGTAGGGCAGGGCGTGTACAATGAGCAGTTCTTC

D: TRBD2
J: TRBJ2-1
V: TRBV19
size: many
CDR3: CASAEISAGGLNEQFF
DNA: TGTGCCAGTGCTGAAATCTCGGCGGGGGGGCTCAATGAGCAGTTCTTC

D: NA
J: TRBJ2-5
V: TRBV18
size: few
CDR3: CASSPSSGRLEETQYF
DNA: TGTGCCAGCTCACCAAGTTCAGGGAGACTTGAAGAGACCCAGTACTTC

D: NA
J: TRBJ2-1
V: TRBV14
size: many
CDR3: CASSQGDSYNEQFF
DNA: TGTGCCAGCAGCCAAGGCGACAGTTACAATGAGCAGTTCTTC

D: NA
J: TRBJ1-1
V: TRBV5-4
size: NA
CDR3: CAISYGIDQEAFF
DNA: TGTGCCATCAGCTACGGGATAGACCAGGAAGCTTTCTTT

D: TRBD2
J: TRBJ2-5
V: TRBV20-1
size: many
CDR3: CSARGPSGGAEETQYF
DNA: TGCAGTGCTAGAGGGCCTAGCGGGGGGGCGGAAGAGACCCAGTACTTC

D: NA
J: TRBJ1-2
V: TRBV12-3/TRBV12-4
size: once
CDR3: CASSLDRRRGYTF
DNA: TGTGCCAGCAGTTTAGACAGAAGGCGAGGCTACACCTTC

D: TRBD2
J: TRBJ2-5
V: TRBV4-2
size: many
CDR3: CASSRKLGGETQYF
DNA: TGTGCCAGCAGCCGCAAGCTCGGGGGGGAGACCCAGTACTTC

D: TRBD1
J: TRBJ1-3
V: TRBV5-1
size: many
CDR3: CASSWTGTSGNTIYF
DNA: TGCGCCAGCAGCTGGACAGGAACCTCTGGAAACACCATATATTTT

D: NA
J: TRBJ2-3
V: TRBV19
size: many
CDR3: CASSPRIGQTLTSTDTQYF
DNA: TGTGCCAGTAGCCCTCGAATTGGACAGACGCTTACTAGCACAGATACGCAGTATTTT

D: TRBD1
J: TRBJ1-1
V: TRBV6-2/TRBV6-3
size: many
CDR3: CASSSGTGEWVNTEAFF
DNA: TGTGCCAGCAGTTCCGGGACAGGGGAATGGGTGAACACTGAAGCTTTCTTT

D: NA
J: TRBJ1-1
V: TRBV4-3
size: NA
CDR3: CASSQDYRGNTEAFF
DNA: TGCGCCAGCAGCCAAGATTATAGAGGAAACACTGAAGCTTTCTTT

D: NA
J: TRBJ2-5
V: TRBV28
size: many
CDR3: CASTEAGEQETQYF
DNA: TGTGCCAGCACCGAGGCAGGGGAGCAAGAGACCCAGTACTTC

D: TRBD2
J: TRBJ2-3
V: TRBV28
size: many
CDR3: CASSLTPGLAGSFRGTDTQYF
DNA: TGTGCCAGCAGTCTTACTCCGGGACTAGCGGGGTCTTTTCGCGGCACAGATACGCAGTATTTT